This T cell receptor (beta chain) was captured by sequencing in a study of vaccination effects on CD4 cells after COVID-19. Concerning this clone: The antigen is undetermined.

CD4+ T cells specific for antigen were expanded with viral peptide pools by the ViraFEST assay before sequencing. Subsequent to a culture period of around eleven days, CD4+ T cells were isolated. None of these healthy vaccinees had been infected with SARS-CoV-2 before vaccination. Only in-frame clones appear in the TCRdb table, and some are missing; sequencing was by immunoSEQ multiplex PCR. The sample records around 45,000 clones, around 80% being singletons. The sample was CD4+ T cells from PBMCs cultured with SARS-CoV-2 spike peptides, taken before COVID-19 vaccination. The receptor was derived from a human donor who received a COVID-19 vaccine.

CDR3 loop: CASSLGQGAQHF. The CDR3 nucleotides are TGTGCCAGCAGCCTGGGGCAGGGAGCCCAGCATTTT. The chain couples TRBV5-4 to TRBJ1-5; weak D call: TRBD1 (5 bases). The V gene lost 4 bases and the J gene lost 11 bases, with 13 bases spanning the gap. The CDR3 has 12 residues. Looked up from germline, CDR1 is SGHNT and CDR2 is YYREEE (reference sequence).